This T cell receptor beta chain was sequenced during a study of beta chain features in type 1 diabetes (dated 2018 in TCRdb). For the study in its entirety: Patients and healthy donors did not differ in mean age, gender distribution, total cell number or subset yield. The study compared the TCRB repertoires of sorted circulating CD4+ T cell subsets in recently diagnosed type 1 diabetes patients with those in matched healthy donors. A total of roughly 100,000,000 sorted cells were examined across all samples, and the number of cells per subset was strongly correlated with RNA yield. Naive and central memory subsets were obtained from all 28 donors, but regulatory and stem cell-like memory subsets were isolated from only 8 patients and roughly eight healthy donors. Paper-wide results and their limitations: PCR may preferentially amplify shorter templates, but because patient and control samples were amplified and corrected together, any resulting skew would affect both groups equally. HLA sub-analyses involved small numbers of individuals, so any influence of HLA type on TCRB rearrangement remained unresolved. Sequencing cDNA rather than genomic DNA could over-represent highly expressing activated cells, although activation and CD3 levels did not differ between groups. Naive, central memory and regulatory TCRB repertoires appeared to be more similar among patients than among healthy donors. Fewer insertions and more nucleotide deletions at VDJ recombination sites were observed in patients with type 1 diabetes, implying thymic rearrangement abnormalities. A moderate but significant shortening of TCRB CDR3 length was observed in type 1 diabetes patients in all four CD4+ subsets.

To note about this clone: Its specific antigen is unknown. No much larger clonotype is one base removed from it; base qualities were not supplied.

A distance of 15 bases separates the germline ends of V and J, which lose 3 bases and 7 bases respectively. CDR1 and CDR2, looked up from the germline V gene (reference sequence), are MNHEY and SMNVEV. From the cysteine up to the phenylalanine, the CDR3 has a length of 14 residues. This entry keeps only the CDR3 DNA: 42 bases, framed from base 1. Each donor gave one peripheral blood draw, approximately 120 mL on average, collected into heparinised tubes. Using a panel that included CD45RO, CCR7, CD25, CD127, CD95 and CD27, naive, central memory, regulatory and stem cell-like memory CD4+ T cells were sorted on a BD FACSAria II. All sorted populations exceeded 95% purity. PBMCs were isolated right away by Lymphoprep density gradient centrifugation and were stained directly, without culture. To minimize batch effects, samples were stained and sorted in pairs, one healthy donor with one patient per experiment.

All of the isolated RNA was reverse transcribed with the High Capacity cDNA Reverse Transcription Kit, so expressed TCRB transcripts were sequenced. Naive, central memory and regulatory T cell samples underwent deep immunoSEQ sequencing, averaging roughly 3.4 million total reads per sample. After sorted cells were lysed in RLT buffer, RNA was extracted with DNase-treated RNeasy Micro or Mini kits, with the choice depending on cell number. Each cell subset was processed separately to prevent cross-contamination, with patient and healthy donor samples processed together. The immunoSEQ multiplex PCR was used to amplify TCRB sequences from cDNA, generating 87-bp fragments that spanned the CDR3 region. Sequencing of the amplicons was performed on the Illumina HiSeq platform. Per the authors' processing: Synthetic template baselines were used to correct PCR bias computationally, reads within Hamming distance 2 were collapsed together, and singletons that could not be merged were discarded. Reads were aligned to IMGT to assign V, D and J genes, CDR3 length, and insertions or deletions at six rearrangement sites. Clonotype counts were normalized to sorted cell number within each subset before computing true diversity and Gini coefficients with the tcR R package. Repertoire sharing was quantified using the overlap coefficient calculated on TCRB nucleotide sequences. Entries here come from immuneACCESS through TCRdb and include only in-frame sequences with V and J called. Some clones fail to appear in such tables; in the studies checked, an unresolved V gene covers under half of the shortfall, and the cause of the remainder is unknown. V and J calls and clone size are given by that table; D and trimming were obtained from the DNA. This sample lists 120,000 or so clones; around 15% were detected once. Roughly 2.6% of the sample is taken by the ten largest.

Material: central memory CD4+ T cells from blood. The sequence came from a man between 18 and 35 years old with type 1 diabetes. This chain is built from TRBV27 and TRBJ1-1; TRBD1 is a weak D gene call, 6 bases matching. The DNA sequence is given as TGTGCCAGCAGTTTCCGAAACAGGGTCGATGAAGCTTTCTTT. Translated, this gives CASSFRNRVDEAFF.